Presented here are 5 T cell receptor beta chains from one specimen sequenced in a study of T cell changes during pregnancy in multiple sclerosis. Assay: immunoSEQ multiplex PCR; the TCRdb copy retains only in-frame clones and omits some. This table has 40,000 to 55,000 clones, 80% to 95% appearing once. The source was CD8+ T cells from peripheral blood mononuclear cells, collected in the second trimester of pregnancy. The receptor set was obtained from a female donor with multiple sclerosis, enrolled in a pregnancy study.

This rearrangement joins TRBV11-2 to TRBJ2-2; D is uncertain. The CDR3 contains 16 residues. Trimming cost V 1 base and J 1 base, with 10 bases left between them. Germline CDR1 and CDR2: SGHAT and FQNNGV. The CDR3 nucleotides read TGTGCCAGCAGCTTAGTGGCCGATCAGAACACCGGGGAGCTGTTTTTT. It yields the protein CASSLVADQNTGELFF.

This clone has only a few counts. This chain uses TRBV9 with TRBJ2-7; D is unresolved. The germline V gene encodes CDR1 SGDLS and CDR2 YYNGEE. V was trimmed by 0 bases and J by 2 bases, leaving 9 bases between them. The CDR3 loop spans 14 amino acids. In nucleotides, the CDR3 is TGTGCCAGCAGCGTAGTGGCCAATACCTACGAGCAGTACTTC. The encoded protein is CASSVVANTYEQYF.

This clone showed up just a few times. The V and J genes are TRBV5-1 and TRBJ2-1, with 15 bases fitting TRBD2. The CDR3 runs to 20 residues. V was pared by 2 bases and J by 8 bases, with 17 bases of the junction left unmatched. Germline CDR1 reads SGHRS; CDR2 reads YFSETQ. The CDR3: CASSFLTPRTSGGDGDEQFF. DNA of the CDR3: TGCGCCAGCAGCTTCCTCACGCCCCGGACTAGCGGGGGGGACGGGGATGAGCAGTTCTTC.

This chain links TRBV10-3 with TRBJ2-2; 9 bases map to TRBD2. The CDR3 covers 17 residues. Trimming took 4 bases from V and 1 from J; bases not matched to a gene: 7. Germline assignment: CDR1 ENHRY and CDR2 SYGVKD. CDR3 protein: CAISGDLAGENTGELFF. In DNA, the CDR3 is TGTGCCATCAGTGGAGACTTAGCGGGGGAGAACACCGGGGAGCTGTTTTTT.

The chain couples TRBV7-3 to TRBJ2-3; no clear D gene. The CDR3 spans 14 residues. With 6 bases removed from V and 1 base from J, the gap between germline ends came to 11 bases. CDR1 is SGHTA and CDR2 is FQGTGA in the germline V gene. The CDR3 bases are TGTGCCAGCAGTTGGCTTGGTGGCACAGATACGCAGTATTTT. It encodes CASSWLGGTDTQYF. The complete variable domain, with remaining parts taken from reference TRBV7-3 and TRBJ2-3, reads GAGVSQTPSNKVTEKGKYVELRCDPISGHTALYWYRQSLGQGPEFLIYFQGTGAADDSGLPNDRFFAVRPEGSVSTLKIQRTERGDSAVYLCASSWLGGTDTQYFGPGTRLTVL.